What follows are 3 T cell receptor beta chains derived from one specimen sequenced in a study of immune cell composition in non-small cell lung cancer. Produced via immunoSEQ multiplex PCR; TCRdb's table is partial and in-frame only. The table lists over 5,500 clones, 70% of them singletons, with 4% to 5.5% in the top ten. The sequenced material came from lung tumor tissue. The receptor source for this set is a human donor with non-small cell lung cancer.

The CDR3 nucleotides read TGTGCCAGCATCAAAGCGGGAGGGCCTAACTACGAGCAGTACTTC. It codes for CASIKAGGPNYEQYF. This chain joins TRBV7-8 and TRBJ2-7; 10 bases are shared with TRBD2. Trimming took 7 bases from V and 3 from J; bases not matched to a gene: 9. Germline CDR1 and CDR2: SGHVS and FQNEAQ. The CDR3 has 15 amino acids.

The chain combines TRBV5-6 with TRBJ1-1, with 9 bases aligning to TRBD1. CDR3 length: 14 residues. Germline V gives CDR1 SGHDT, CDR2 YYEEEE. V was clipped by 4 bases and J by 7 bases; unmatched bases: 8. The CDR3 protein is CASSHRQGEGEAFF. The CDR3 nucleotides read TGTGCCAGCAGCCATCGACAGGGGGAAGGTGAAGCTTTCTTT.

This chain connects TRBV2 to TRBJ2-1, with 9 bases that match TRBD2. The V segment lost 6 bases and the J segment 6 bases; nucleotides outside the gene matches: 6. This CDR3 spans 14 amino acids. Germline lookup yields CDR1 SNHLY and CDR2 FYNNEI. The CDR3 coding sequence is TGTGCCAGCAGATGGCTAGCGGGAACCAATGAGCAGTTCTTC. Protein product: CASRWLAGTNEQFF.